A selection of T cell receptor beta chains follows, all from one sample in a study of shared clonotypes between healthy human individuals. Sequencing used immunoSEQ multiplex PCR; TCRdb keeps in-frame clones, though not all of them. This sample has hundreds of thousands of clones, with 95% to 97% found just once. The sequenced sample was naive CD4+ T cells sorted from blood. The source of these receptors is a woman younger than 45 in good health. The CDR3 runs from the conserved cysteine through the conserved F or W. The D gene is left open where the match is weak. Not every row has a clone size; where given, it reads once, few, many or a size class.

TRBV14	NA	TRBD1	TRBJ2-4	CASSWGQRNIQYF	TGTGCCAGCAGCTGGGGACAGAGAAACATTCAGTACTTC
TRBV14	NA	NA	TRBJ2-1	CASSQDRTAGGGSYNEQFF	TGTGCCAGCAGCCAAGATAGGACAGCGGGCGGTGGCTCCTACAATGAGCAGTTCTTC
TRBV27	NA	NA	TRBJ2-7	CASSLSRASYEQYF	TGTGCCAGCAGTTTATCGCGGGCTAGCTACGAGCAGTACTTC
TRBV7-9	NA	TRBD1	TRBJ1-2	CASRRDREKDGYTF	TGTGCCAGCAGGCGGGACAGGGAGAAGGATGGCTACACCTTC
TRBV28	NA	NA	TRBJ1-4	CASSFGTLGEKLFF	TGTGCCAGCAGTTTTGGGACCCTTGGTGAAAAACTGTTTTTT
TRBV10-2	NA	NA	TRBJ2-2	CASSERELANTGELFF	TGCGCCAGCAGTGAGAGGGAACTAGCTAACACCGGGGAGCTGTTTTTT
TRBV2	NA	TRBD1	TRBJ1-4	CASRVRDSNEKLFF	TGTGCCAGCAGAGTCCGGGACAGTAATGAAAAACTGTTTTTT
TRBV28	NA	NA	TRBJ2-1	CASSRRKNEQFF	TGTGCCAGCAGCCGCCGGAAAAATGAGCAGTTCTTC
TRBV10-3	NA	TRBD2	TRBJ2-7	CAISESVAGSRKQYF	TGTGCCATCAGTGAGTCGGTAGCGGGAAGTAGGAAGCAGTACTTC
TRBV28	NA	NA	TRBJ1-4	CASSFGGFMTNEKLFF	TGTGCCAGCAGTTTCGGTGGTTTCATGACTAATGAAAAACTGTTTTTT
TRBV10-2	NA	NA	TRBJ2-7	CASSSQGGMYEQYF	TGCGCCAGCAGTTCCCAGGGGGGTATGTACGAGCAGTACTTC
TRBV28	NA	TRBD1	TRBJ1-6	CASSLFTGGSYNSPLHF	TGTGCCAGCAGTTTATTTACAGGGGGCTCCTATAATTCACCCCTCCACTTT
TRBV28	NA	NA	TRBJ2-7	CASSSLYEQYF	TGTGCCAGCAGTTCCCTCTACGAGCAGTACTTC
TRBV28	once	TRBD2	TRBJ2-7	CASSSLAGASYEQYF	TGTGCCAGCAGTTCATTAGCGGGAGCGTCCTACGAGCAGTACTTC
TRBV18	NA	NA	TRBJ1-1	CASSPPSGATEAFF	TGTGCCAGCTCACCACCGTCAGGGGCCACTGAAGCTTTCTTT
TRBV6-6	NA	TRBD1	TRBJ2-1	CASTGGTGVSLPQFF	TGTGCCAGCACTGGGGGGACAGGGGTCTCCTTGCCTCAGTTCTTC
TRBV5-8	NA	TRBD1	TRBJ2-5	CASSLGGTGMKTQYF	TGTGCCAGCAGCTTGGGTGGGACAGGGATGAAGACCCAGTACTTC
TRBV5-1	NA	NA	TRBJ2-7	CASSLIGDIHEQYF	TGCGCCAGCAGCTTGATAGGGGATATCCACGAGCAGTACTTC
TRBV9	NA	TRBD1	TRBJ2-3	CASSVDIGQVFF	TGTGCCAGCAGCGTAGATATAGGACAGGTATTTTTT
TRBV18	NA	NA	TRBJ2-1	CASSPLGSTGTNEQFF	TGTGCCAGCTCACCCCTAGGTTCAACCGGGACGAATGAGCAGTTCTTC
TRBV10-1	NA	TRBD2	TRBJ2-7	CASSGGGTSYEQYF	TGCGCCAGCAGCGGCGGGGGGACCTCCTACGAGCAGTACTTC
TRBV28	once	TRBD2	TRBJ2-7	CASSLLTSGSYEQYF	TGTGCCAGCAGTTTATTGACTAGCGGGTCCTACGAGCAGTACTTC
TRBV4-1	NA	TRBD2	TRBJ2-5	CASSQVFLAGNQETQYF	TGCGCCAGCAGCCAAGTGTTCCTAGCGGGGAACCAAGAGACCCAGTACTTC
TRBV5-5	NA	NA	TRBJ2-3	CASSALLLADTQYF	TGTGCCAGCAGCGCCCTCCTTCTTGCGGATACGCAGTATTTT
TRBV30	NA	NA	TRBJ2-3	CAWKRRVWGGTDTQYF	TGTGCCTGGAAGCGGCGGGTTTGGGGGGGCACAGATACGCAGTATTTT
TRBV29-1	once	TRBD2	TRBJ2-1	CSVGGLALNEQFF	TGCAGCGTTGGGGGACTAGCCCTCAATGAGCAGTTCTTC
TRBV14	NA	NA	TRBJ2-7	CASSPGLRTDSYEQYF	TGTGCCAGCAGCCCCGGACTGCGGACAGACTCCTACGAGCAGTACTTC
TRBV6-5	few	NA	TRBJ1-2	CASTRGDGYTF	TGTGCCAGCACCCGGGGAGATGGCTACACCTTC
TRBV7-2	once	NA	TRBJ2-4	CASSSTANIQYF	TGTGCCAGCAGCTCCACCGCAAACATTCAGTACTTC
TRBV28	NA	TRBD1	TRBJ2-1	CASSFRDSGTGDNEQFF	TGTGCCAGCAGTTTCAGGGACTCCGGGACAGGAGACAATGAGCAGTTCTTC
TRBV28	NA	TRBD1	TRBJ1-5	CASRPKGTASQPQHF	TGTGCCAGCAGACCAAAAGGGACAGCTAGCCAGCCCCAGCATTTT
TRBV6-5	once	TRBD2	TRBJ2-7	CASSYAGGDTYEQYF	TGTGCCAGCAGTTATGCCGGGGGGGACACCTACGAGCAGTACTTC
TRBV11-1	NA	NA	TRBJ1-2	CASSVDGPNGYTF	TGTGCCAGCAGCGTGGACGGACCTAACGGCTACACCTTC
TRBV4-1	once	NA	TRBJ1-3	CASTKDSNSGNTIYF	TGCGCCAGTACGAAAGACAGCAACTCTGGAAACACCATATATTTT
TRBV6-5	NA	TRBD1	TRBJ2-7	CASSYRDRLGEQYF	TGTGCCAGCAGTTATAGGGACAGGCTAGGCGAGCAGTACTTC
TRBV2	once	TRBD1	TRBJ1-2	CASSSDRGDLYGYTF	TGTGCCAGCAGCTCGGACAGGGGGGATCTCTATGGCTACACCTTC
TRBV5-6	NA	TRBD1	TRBJ2-7	CASTINRGEQYF	TGTGCCAGCACCATTAACAGGGGCGAGCAGTACTTC
TRBV5-6	NA	NA	TRBJ2-1	CASSGSPNSYNEQFF	TGTGCCAGCAGCGGTTCCCCCAACTCCTACAATGAGCAGTTCTTC
TRBV18	NA	TRBD1	TRBJ1-3	CASSPGQGNSGNTIYF	TGTGCCAGCTCACCCGGACAGGGGAACTCTGGAAACACCATATATTTT
TRBV19	NA	TRBD1	TRBJ1-5	CASSIKWDSVNQPQHF	TGTGCCAGTAGTATTAAGTGGGACAGTGTCAATCAGCCCCAGCATTTT
TRBV7-8	NA	TRBD2	TRBJ2-2	CASSFDQLAGSTGELFF	TGTGCCAGCAGCTTTGATCAGCTAGCGGGAAGCACCGGGGAGCTGTTTTTT
TRBV9	NA	NA	TRBJ1-1	CASSDRQTTEAFF	TGTGCCAGCAGCGACAGACAAACCACTGAAGCTTTCTTT
TRBV28	NA	TRBD2	TRBJ2-2	CASSLLRLREGSTGELFF	TGTGCCAGCAGTTTATTACGTCTGCGGGAGGGGTCTACCGGGGAGCTGTTTTTT
TRBV5-1	NA	NA	TRBJ1-5	CASSLTPAGGNQPQHF	TGCGCCAGCAGCTTAACCCCGGCCGGAGGCAATCAGCCCCAGCATTTT
TRBV7-8	NA	NA	TRBJ1-2	CASSLVQDYGYTF	TGTGCCAGCAGCTTAGTTCAGGACTATGGCTACACCTTC
TRBV29-1	NA	NA	TRBJ2-1	CRVAAYNEQFF	TGCAGGGTAGCGGCGTACAATGAGCAGTTCTTC
TRBV6-1	NA	NA	TRBJ1-4	CASSSWTGNEKLFF	TGTGCCAGCAGTTCCTGGACGGGTAACGAAAAACTGTTTTTT
TRBV7-9	NA	NA	TRBJ2-7	CASSHTNEQYF	TGTGCCAGCAGCCATACCAACGAGCAGTACTTC
TRBV27	NA	TRBD2	TRBJ2-3	CASSPPSGSGTDTQYF	TGTGCCAGCAGTCCACCTAGCGGGAGTGGCACAGATACGCAGTATTTT
TRBV19	NA	NA	TRBJ2-5	CASSMVEGAGTQYF	TGTGCCAGTAGTATGGTGGAGGGCGCAGGGACCCAGTACTTC
TRBV11-3	once	NA	TRBJ2-1	CASSLRAGNNEQFF	TGTGCCAGCAGCTTACGGGCAGGTAACAATGAGCAGTTCTTC
TRBV19	NA	TRBD2	TRBJ2-1	CASSMGLAGGSSYNEQFF	TGTGCCAGTAGTATGGGACTAGCGGGAGGGAGCTCCTACAATGAGCAGTTCTTC
TRBV28	NA	NA	TRBJ2-7	CASSFAGYEQYF	TGTGCCAGCAGTTTTGCGGGCTACGAGCAGTACTTC
TRBV28	NA	NA	TRBJ2-5	CASRPEGSRETQYF	TGTGCCAGCCGGCCCGAGGGCTCTAGGGAGACCCAGTACTTC
TRBV28	NA	NA	TRBJ1-2	CASRSKRRDGYTF	TGTGCCAGCAGGTCCAAAAGAAGAGATGGCTACACCTTC